The rows below give T cell receptor beta chains drawn from one sample of a study of T cell responses to AZD1222 COVID-19 vaccine. Profiled with immunoSEQ multiplex PCR; TCRdb holds only in-frame clones, not every one. Seen here are approximately 180,000 clones, about 86% observed once, and the top ten hold roughly 8%. The sample here was peripheral blood, taken on day 0 of AZD1222 vaccination. The source of these receptors is an adult in good health. CDR3s include the opening cysteine and the closing phenylalanine or tryptophan. The order of the fields is V gene, clone size, D gene, J gene, CDR3 length, CDR3 protein, CDR3 DNA. The D gene is left open where the match is weak. The size entry is marked missing in some rows and otherwise reads once, few, many or a size class.

>TRBV5-1|.|.|TRBJ2-3|18
CASSLTQGMRGFTDTQYF
TGCGCCAGCAGCTTGACCCAGGGCATGAGAGGGTTCACAGATACGCAGTATTTT
>TRBV5-4|.|.|TRBJ2-7|13
CASSLVQGNKQYF
TGTGCCAGCAGCTTGGTCCAGGGGAACAAGCAGTACTTC
>TRBV6-5|.|TRBD1|TRBJ2-4|16
CASSYRAQGAKNIQYF
TGTGCCAGCAGTTACCGGGCACAGGGGGCCAAAAACATTCAGTACTTC
>TRBV4-1|.|.|TRBJ1-1|15
CASSQVPDRDTEAFF
TGCGCCAGCAGCCAAGTTCCGGATCGGGACACTGAAGCTTTCTTT
>TRBV15|.|.|TRBJ2-7|15
CATSRSGGPSYEQYF
TGTGCCACCAGCAGATCCGGGGGCCCCTCCTACGAGCAGTACTTC
>TRBV6-5|.|.|TRBJ1-2|14
CASSRGFDPYGYTF
TGTGCCAGCAGCCGGGGGTTTGACCCCTATGGCTACACCTTC
>TRBV29-1|.|.|TRBJ1-1|11
CSVTGGTEAFF
TGCAGCGTGACGGGGGGCACTGAAGCTTTCTTT
>TRBV7-7|.|.|TRBJ2-2|15
CASSLVELNTGELFF
TGTGCCAGCAGCTTAGTAGAACTCAACACCGGGGAGCTGTTTTTT
>TRBV2|.|.|TRBJ1-2|15
CAADKWAQSGYGYTF
TGTGCCGCCGACAAATGGGCCCAGAGTGGCTATGGCTACACCTTC
>TRBV2|.|.|TRBJ1-1|13
CASSGGRNTEAFF
TGTGCCAGCAGTGGCGGCAGGAACACTGAAGCTTTCTTT
>TRBV3-1/TRBV3-2|.|.|TRBJ2-1|11
CASSEYNEQFF
TGTGCCAGCAGCGAATACAATGAGCAGTTCTTC
>TRBV2|.|TRBD1|TRBJ1-4|14
CASSSGGANEKLFF
TGTGCCAGCAGTTCAGGGGGGGCTAATGAAAAACTGTTTTTT
>TRBV28|.|TRBD2|TRBJ2-1|16
CASSPEGLAGSHEQFF
TGTGCCAGCAGTCCAGAGGGGCTAGCGGGGTCCCATGAGCAGTTCTTC
>TRBV6-2/TRBV6-3|.|.|TRBJ1-5|13
CASSYSGAQPQHF
TGTGCCAGCAGTTACTCAGGGGCTCAGCCCCAGCATTTT
>TRBV30|.|.|TRBJ2-2|15
CAWATRELNTGELFF
TGTGCCTGGGCGACGAGAGAACTGAACACCGGGGAGCTGTTTTTT
>TRBV7-9|few|.|TRBJ2-2|16
CASSFPRFMGAGELFF
TGTGCCAGCAGCTTCCCCAGGTTTATGGGGGCCGGGGAGCTGTTTTTT
>TRBV28|.|.|TRBJ1-4|15
CATSPWGRTNEKLFF
TGTGCCACCTCCCCCTGGGGCAGGACTAATGAAAAACTGTTTTTT
>TRBV5-4|.|TRBD1|TRBJ2-5|14
CASSPGQGQETQYF
TGTGCCAGCAGCCCAGGACAGGGACAAGAGACCCAGTACTTC
>TRBV7-3|once|TRBD2|TRBJ2-1|13
CASSLASGGEQFF
TGTGCCAGCAGCTTAGCTAGCGGGGGGGAGCAGTTCTTC
>TRBV18|.|.|TRBJ2-3|16
CASSPPLRGSTDTQYF
TGTGCCAGCTCACCACCGTTAAGGGGTTCCACAGATACGCAGTATTTT
>TRBV11-2|.|TRBD1|TRBJ1-3|18
CASSPRGGAVNLGNTIYF
TGTGCCAGCAGCCCCAGGGGGGGGGCAGTCAATCTCGGAAACACCATATATTTT
>TRBV6-5|.|.|TRBJ2-1|13
CASSYSRGNEQFF
TGTGCCAGCAGTTACTCAAGGGGTAATGAGCAGTTCTTC